This T cell receptor (beta chain) was sequenced for a study of T-cell reconstitution after alpha-beta-depleted transplantation in children. General observations from the study: Certain patients had high TCRbeta diversity at day 60, and it came from recipient T cells and thymic progenitors that survived. One year after transplant, T-cell counts and diversity came mostly from newly produced T cells. Reportedly, alpha-beta T cells present about two months post-transplant originated from several hundred expanded clones of graft origin.

Details on this clonotype: Its specificity is not known.

Researchers prepared the TCRbeta library using unique molecular identifiers, the study reports. From the PCR reads, TCRdb called clonotypes with MiXCR, one entry per CDR3 protein. The data show about 47,000 distinct CDR3 sequences, around half seen once. This CDR3 comprises 14 residues. The germline V and J ends were trimmed by 2 bases and 1 base, with 8 bases remaining between them. Germline lookup yields CDR1 MDHEN and CDR2 SYDVKM. The source was peripheral blood, collected before TCRalphabeta/CD19-depleted stem cell transplant. The chain is built from TRBV28 and TRBJ2-5; D unresolved. The TCR sequence derives from a boy under three years old with SCID, due to receive a stem cell transplant. CDR3: CASSLVTVQETQYF. The CDR3 nucleotides are TGTGCCAGCAGTTTAGTGACCGTCCAAGAGACCCAGTACTTC.